Below, 16 T cell receptor beta chains from the same sample are listed, as sequenced in a study of T cells in Graves' hyperthyroidism and ophthalmopathy. RNA transcripts gave rise to amplified TCR beta CDR3 regions. The HTBI primer set was used in a first-round RT-PCR of the TCR CDR3. MiXCR, run by TCRdb on the multiplex PCR reads, gives a single entry per CDR3 protein. The sample includes nearly 600,000 distinct CDR3 sequences, around 13% seen only once; the top ten take almost 6%. Input material: blood. Receptor source: a woman aged 30 to 39 with Graves' hyperthyroidism that later progressed to Graves' ophthalmopathy.

The CDR3 loop is CASSSGEYEKLFF. Here the CDR3 DNA reads TGTGCCAGCAGTTCAGGGGAATACGAAAAACTGTTTTTT. V is TRBV28 and J is TRBJ1-4; D possibly corresponds to TRBD1 (6 bases). Germline CDR1 is MDHEN and CDR2 is SYDVKM. CDR3 length: 13 amino acids. The germline V and J ends were trimmed by 4 bases and 8 bases, with 11 bases remaining between them.

This clonotype occurred many times. The gene calls are TRBV3-1 and TRBJ1-1, with 7 bases aligning to TRBD1. CDR3 length: 15 amino acids. V was pared by 5 bases and J by 4 bases, with 10 bases of the junction left unmatched. CDR1 and CDR2 (germline): LGHDT, YNNKEL (reference sequence). The chain's CDR3 is CASSSIQTGTTEAFF. DNA of the CDR3: TGTGCCAGCAGCTCGATTCAGACAGGGACCACTGAAGCTTTCTTT.

The chain recombines TRBV6-5 with TRBJ1-2, with a tentative D call TRBD1 (5 bases). In germline, CDR1 is MNHEY, CDR2 SVGAGI. The CDR3 sequence is 14 residues long. Deletions cut 2 bases from V and 0 bases from J, with 7 bases between. The CDR3 protein is CASSYGGANYGYTF. As DNA, the CDR3 is TGTGCCAGCAGTTACGGGGGAGCTAACTATGGCTACACCTTC.

This clonotype was detected many times. The chain is built from TRBV7-6 and TRBJ2-3, with D perhaps matching TRBD2 (6 bases). Trimming stripped 1 base from V and 2 bases from J, with 10 bases between. The CDR3 has 15 amino acids. Germline V CDR1 and CDR2: SGHVS, FNYEAQ. DNA of the CDR3: TGTGCCAGCAGCTTAGTTGGCGGGACCACAGATACGCAGTATTTT. Translating gives CASSLVGGTTDTQYF.

Ten or more counts support this clonotype. The chain is built from TRBV12-3 or TRBV12-4 and TRBJ2-7, with D tentatively TRBD1 or TRBD2 (6 bases each). This CDR3 is 14 amino acids long. Trimming stripped 8 bases from V and 2 bases from J, with 16 bases between. In DNA form, the CDR3 reads TGTGCCAGCTCCCAGAGGAGGGACACCTACGAGCAGTACTTC. It is translated as CASSQRRDTYEQYF.

The chain joins TRBV4-2 to TRBJ2-7, with D possibly TRBD1 on 6 matching bases. The germline CDR1 and CDR2 sequences are LGHNA and YNFKEQ. This CDR3 has 15 amino acids. V lost 5 bases and J lost 7, with 21 bases in between. The chain's CDR3 is CASSDRQLGAPEQYF. CDR3 nucleotides: TGTGCCAGCAGCGATCGACAGCTGGGGGCCCCGGAGCAGTACTTC.

The table lists this clonotype with a count of one. This may be a read error: a much more frequent sequence differs by one nucleotide. Without the conserved terminal phenylalanine or tryptophan, this CDR3 likely stems from a read error. The chain is built from TRBV18 and TRBJ2-5; D is unclear. The CDR3 runs 14 residues. The germline CDR1 and CDR2 sequences are KGHSH and LQKENI. Deletions cut 6 bases from V and 2 bases from J, with 13 bases between. CDR3: CASSTAAGQETQYL. CDR3 nucleotide sequence: TGTGCCAGCTCGACGGCTGCTGGACAAGAGACCCAGTACCTC.

This clonotype was seen ten or more times. V is TRBV28 and J is TRBJ2-7; TRBD2 might be the D (5 bases). CDR1 is MDHEN and CDR2 is SYDVKM in the germline V gene. The CDR3 extends over 15 amino acids. Trimming removed 4 bases from V and 4 bases from J, with 17 bases in between. In DNA form, the CDR3 reads TGTGCCAGCAGTTCCCCTCGGACTGGACGGTACGAGCAGTACTTC. The encoded protein is CASSSPRTGRYEQYF.

There are many counts of this clonotype. The J gene is TRBJ2-7, the V gene TRBV9; possibly TRBD2 for D (5 bases). V shed 4 bases and J shed 2 bases, with 13 bases lying between them. Germline V lookup: CDR1 SGDLS, CDR2 YYNGEE. The CDR3 covers 14 residues. CDR3 sequence (DNA): TGTGCCAGCAGCTCCCTGGACGGGACCTACGAGCAGTACTTC. Amino acid sequence: CASSSLDGTYEQYF.

The chain carries TRBV25-1 and TRBJ2-1; no reliable D call. The CDR3 contains 17 residues. Germline CDR1 reads MGHDK; CDR2 reads SYGVNS. V lost 1 base and J 0 bases, leaving 13 bases between the germline ends. This CDR3 reads CASSESLDGFSYNEQFF. CDR3 sequence (DNA): TGTGCCAGCAGTGAATCCCTTGACGGGTTCTCCTACAATGAGCAGTTCTTC.

This clonotype was counted at least ten times. This chain connects TRBV2 to TRBJ2-1; no clear D. The germline V gene has CDR1 SNHLY and CDR2 FYNNEI. V gave up 3 bases and J gave up 2 bases, with 14 bases separating them. This CDR3 region has 16 residues. As DNA, the CDR3 is TGTGCCAGCAGTGAGTTCCTAGGCCTGACCTACAATGAGCAGTTCTTC. Its protein is CASSEFLGLTYNEQFF.

This clonotype was seen only a few times. This chain joins TRBV19 and TRBJ2-7; 7 bases line up with TRBD1. The germline V gene has CDR1 LNHDA and CDR2 SQIVND (reference sequence). After removal of 3 bases from V and 4 bases from J, the junction contained 6 bases not matched to a gene. The CDR3 extends over 14 amino acids. CDR3 DNA sequence: TGTGCCAGTAGTATTGGGGGACAGTATTACGAGCAGTACTTC. Amino acid sequence: CASSIGGQYYEQYF.

This clonotype was recorded at least ten times. The V gene is TRBV20-1, the J gene TRBJ2-5, with TRBD1 as a possible D gene (6 bases). Trimming left V 5 bases short and J 1 base short, with 11 bases between. The CDR3 is 13 amino acids. Germline CDR1 DFQATT, CDR2 SNEGSKA (reference sequence). In DNA, the CDR3 is TGCAGTGCTTACCGGACAGCCCAAGAGACCCAGTACTTC. This codes for CSAYRTAQETQYF.

This clonotype was seen more than once but under ten times. The chain uses TRBV27 and TRBJ2-6; 12 bases match TRBD1. This CDR3 region has 19 residues. With V trimmed by 1 base and J by 4 bases, 8 bases remained unmatched. Germline-derived CDR1 and CDR2 are MNHEY and SMNVEV (reference sequence). CDR3 residues: CASSLYGTGGARGANVLTF. The DNA of the CDR3 is TGTGCCAGCAGTTTATACGGGACAGGGGGCGCGAGGGGGGCCAACGTCCTGACTTTC.

This clonotype was detected once. A read error may be the cause here, since a much bigger clone is one base away. The chain is built from TRBV27 and TRBJ2-3, with TRBD1 identical over 8 bases. CDR3 length: 13 residues. From germline, CDR1 is MNHEY and CDR2 SMNVEV (reference sequence). This CDR3 is CASSRTGIDAQYF. The CDR3 DNA is TGTGCCAGCAGTAGGACAGGGATAGATGCGCAGTATTTT.

The rearrangement links TRBV6-2 or TRBV6-3 to TRBJ2-4; 9 nucleotides align to TRBD2. The junction had 18 bases not matched to a gene; V was cut back by 10 bases and J by 8 bases. The CDR3 extends over 16 amino acids. Looked up from germline, CDR1 is MNHEY and CDR2 is SVGEGT. The CDR3 DNA sequence: TGTGCCACGGCATCAGGGCGGGAGGGCCGAGGGGACATTCAGTACTTC. Amino acids: CATASGREGRGDIQYF.